The clone carrying this T cell receptor beta chain was recorded many times. Antigen: not known. The data derive from a study of CD8 T cells in ankylosing spondylitis. Notes on the study in general: Earlier studies detected some motif variants in reactive arthritis synovial fluid and blood.

The CDR3 is made up of 13 amino acids. Deletions cut 3 bases from V and 4 bases from J, with 7 bases between. With molecular barcodes, quantitative 5'-RACE was used to make the TCR beta libraries. TCRdb analysed the 5' RACE reads with MiXCR anew, one entry per CDR3 protein. The sample consists of fewer than 200,000 distinct CDR3 sequences, around a sixth of them appearing once. The receptor was isolated from a male donor aged 5 to 29 with ankylosing spondylitis or in good health (not recorded which). The chain carries TRBV12-3 or TRBV12-4 and TRBJ2-1, with D possibly being TRBD1 (6 bases). Sample: blood, either unsorted or a sorted T cell fraction (not recorded which). Written as DNA, the CDR3 is TGTGCCAGCAGTTTTACAGGGTACAATGAGCAGTTCTTC. It specifies CASSFTGYNEQFF.